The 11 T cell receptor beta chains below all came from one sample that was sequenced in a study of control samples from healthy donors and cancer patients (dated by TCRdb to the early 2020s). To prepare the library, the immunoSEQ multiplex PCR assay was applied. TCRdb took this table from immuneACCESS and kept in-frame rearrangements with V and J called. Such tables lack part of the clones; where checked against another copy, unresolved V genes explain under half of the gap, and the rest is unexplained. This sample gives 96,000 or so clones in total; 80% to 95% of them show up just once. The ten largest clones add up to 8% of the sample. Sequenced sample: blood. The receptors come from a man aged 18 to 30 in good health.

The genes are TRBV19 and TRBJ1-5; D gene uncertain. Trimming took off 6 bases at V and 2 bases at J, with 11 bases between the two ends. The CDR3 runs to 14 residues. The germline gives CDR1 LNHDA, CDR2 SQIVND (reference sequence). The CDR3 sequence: CASRIRGGNQPQHF. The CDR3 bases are TGTGCCAGTAGGATCCGGGGAGGCAATCAGCCCCAGCATTTT.

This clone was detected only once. The DNA for the CDR3 is TGTGCCAGCAGTGAAAGTACAGGGGGCGCGGATGGCTACACCTTC. It specifies CASSESTGGADGYTF. The chain uses TRBV6-1 and TRBJ1-2; 9 nucleotides align to TRBD1. CDR1 and CDR2 (germline): MNHNS, SASEGT. Trimming removed 2 bases from V and 6 bases from J; junction bases left unmatched: 7. There are 15 residues in the CDR3.

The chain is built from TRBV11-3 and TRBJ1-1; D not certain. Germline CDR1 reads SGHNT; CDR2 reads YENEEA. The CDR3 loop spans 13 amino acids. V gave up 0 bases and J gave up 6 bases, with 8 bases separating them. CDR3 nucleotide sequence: TGTGCCAGCAGCTTAGAGGAGACATCTGAAGCTTTCTTT. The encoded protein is CASSLEETSEAFF.

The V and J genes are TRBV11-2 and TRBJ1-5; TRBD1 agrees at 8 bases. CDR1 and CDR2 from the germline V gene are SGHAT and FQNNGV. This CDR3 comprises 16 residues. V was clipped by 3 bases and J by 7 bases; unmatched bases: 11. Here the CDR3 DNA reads TGTGCCAGCAGCTTCCCACGGACAGGGATTAAACAGCCCCAGCATTTT. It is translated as CASSFPRTGIKQPQHF.

The CDR3 sequence is CASSEGDTQYF. The CDR3 DNA is TGTGCCAGCAGCGAGGGGGATACGCAGTATTTT. The V gene is TRBV9, the J gene TRBJ2-3, with TRBD1 as a possible D gene (5 bases). V was clipped by 3 bases and J by 6 bases, with 5 bases between them. Germline loops: CDR1 SGDLS, CDR2 YYNGEE. This CDR3 comprises 11 residues. The variable domain in full, completed from reference TRBV9 and TRBJ2-3, reads DSGVTQTPKHLITATGQRVTLRCSPRSGDLSVYWYQQSLDQGLQFLIQYYNGEERAKGNILERFSAQQFPDLHSELNLSSLELGDSALYFCASSEGDTQYFGPGTRLTVL.

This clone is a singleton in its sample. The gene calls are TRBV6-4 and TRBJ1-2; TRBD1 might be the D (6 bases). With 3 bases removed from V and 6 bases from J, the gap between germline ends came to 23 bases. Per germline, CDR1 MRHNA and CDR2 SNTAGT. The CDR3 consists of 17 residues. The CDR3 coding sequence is TGTGCCAGCAGTGAAGCGGGTGACAGGCCACTGTACCATGGCTACACCTTC. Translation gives CASSEAGDRPLYHGYTF.

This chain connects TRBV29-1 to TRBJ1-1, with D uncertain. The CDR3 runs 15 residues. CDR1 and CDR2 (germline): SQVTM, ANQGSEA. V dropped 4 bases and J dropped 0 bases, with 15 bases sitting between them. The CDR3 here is CSVGSRGGLNTEAFF. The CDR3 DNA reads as TGCAGCGTTGGCAGTCGCGGCGGTTTGAACACTGAAGCTTTCTTT.

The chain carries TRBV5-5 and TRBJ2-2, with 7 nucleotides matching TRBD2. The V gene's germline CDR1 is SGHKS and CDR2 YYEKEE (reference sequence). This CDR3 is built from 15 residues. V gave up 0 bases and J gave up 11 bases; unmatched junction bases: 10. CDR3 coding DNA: TGTGCCAGCAGCTTGGACGGGAGGTTGCAGGGAGAGCTGTTTTTT. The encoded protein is CASSLDGRLQGELFF.

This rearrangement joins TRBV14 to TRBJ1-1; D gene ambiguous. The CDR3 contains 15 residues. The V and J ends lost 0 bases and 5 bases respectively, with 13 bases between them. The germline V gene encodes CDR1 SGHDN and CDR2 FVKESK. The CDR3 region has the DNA TGTGCCAGCAGCCAAGATATGGCCTTTGGGACTGAAGCTTTCTTT. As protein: CASSQDMAFGTEAFF.

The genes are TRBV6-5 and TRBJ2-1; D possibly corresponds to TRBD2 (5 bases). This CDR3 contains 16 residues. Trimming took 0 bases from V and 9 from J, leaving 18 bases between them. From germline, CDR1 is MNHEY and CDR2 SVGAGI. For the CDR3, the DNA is TGTGCCAGCAGTTACTCGACGGCTAGACGGGGTGGTGAGCAGTTCTTC. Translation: CASSYSTARRGGEQFF.

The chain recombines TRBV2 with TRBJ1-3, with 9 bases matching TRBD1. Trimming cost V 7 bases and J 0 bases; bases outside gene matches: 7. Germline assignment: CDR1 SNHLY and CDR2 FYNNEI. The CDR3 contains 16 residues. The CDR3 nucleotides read TGTGCCAGCACCCGGGACAGGGAAAGCTCTGGAAACACCATATATTTT. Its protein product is CASTRDRESSGNTIYF.